Detailed here is one T cell receptor beta chain. Its antigen remains unidentified. The assay was immunoSEQ multiplex PCR, and TCRdb's table has in-frame clones only and misses some. The repertoire includes 40,000 to 45,000 clones, over 80% of them detected once, and 4.5% to 6% sits in the top ten. The sample originates from a study of OX40 agonist ivuxolimab in advanced cancers. Autoimmune disease history or systemic immunosuppression was exclusionary. V lost 0 bases, J lost 5 bases, and 5 bases stayed unmatched. The V gene's germline CDR1 is SGHNT and CDR2 YYREEE (reference sequence). The CDR3 has 15 amino acids. Broader study findings: In general, CD8+ T cells held more expanded clones than CD4+ did, on average.

The chain joins TRBV5-4 to TRBJ2-1; 7 positions agree with TRBD2. Source: CD4+ or CD8+ T cells sorted from blood, taken in a trial of the OX40 agonist ivuxolimab. This receptor was taken from an adult with an advanced solid tumor such as melanoma, head and neck, liver or kidney cancer. The CDR3 sequence is CASSLGRERHNEQFF. CDR3 nucleotide sequence: TGTGCCAGCAGCTTGGGGCGGGAGCGTCACAATGAGCAGTTCTTC.